This T cell receptor beta chain appears in the sequencing data of a study of blood T cell repertoires in COVID-19. Across the study: Material from acute and convalescent COVID-19 was sourced from the United States, Italy and Spain. From T cells, B-cell-depleted T cells, or PBMCs came the material, which was cDNA or gDNA.

As handled by the study authors: Cell counts per sample came from amplifying reference gene primers. Method: immunoSEQ multiplex PCR; TCRdb's copy keeps in-frame clones and lacks some. D and trimming were read from the DNA, whereas the V and J calls and clone size are those reported in that table. This table has over 90,000 clones, 75% to 90% appearing once. Sequencing input: peripheral blood. This TCR came from a human donor in a cohort sampled during active COVID-19.

CDR3 DNA sequence: TGCAGTGCTACCGGGGGGAGTGAGCAGTTCTTC. This sequence encodes CSATGGSEQFF. V is TRBV20-1 and J is TRBJ2-1; TRBD2 agrees at 7 bases. The CDR3 spans 11 residues. Germline CDR1 and CDR2: DFQATT and SNEGSKA (reference sequence). V dropped 4 bases and J dropped 9; count of bases not matched to a gene: 3.